The subject of this entry is one TCR beta chain. This entry comes from a study of control samples from healthy donors and cancer patients. Germline CDR1 and CDR2: LNHDA and SQIVND (reference sequence). Between the trimmed V and J ends, which lost 2 bases and 0 bases, there was a span of 7 bases. The CDR3 runs to 14 residues. Sequencing used immunoSEQ multiplex PCR; TCRdb keeps in-frame clones, though not all of them. This sample carries over 65,000 clones, about 88% of them seen once, and the ten largest clones take over 8.5%. The chain carries TRBV19 and TRBJ1-1; D uncertain. This receptor was identified in a woman in her forties or fifties with colorectal cancer. The sample consisted of PBMCs. CDR3 sequence (DNA): TGTGCCAGTAGTATATCAGTTGTGAACACTGAAGCTTTCTTT. Its translation: CASSISVVNTEAFF.